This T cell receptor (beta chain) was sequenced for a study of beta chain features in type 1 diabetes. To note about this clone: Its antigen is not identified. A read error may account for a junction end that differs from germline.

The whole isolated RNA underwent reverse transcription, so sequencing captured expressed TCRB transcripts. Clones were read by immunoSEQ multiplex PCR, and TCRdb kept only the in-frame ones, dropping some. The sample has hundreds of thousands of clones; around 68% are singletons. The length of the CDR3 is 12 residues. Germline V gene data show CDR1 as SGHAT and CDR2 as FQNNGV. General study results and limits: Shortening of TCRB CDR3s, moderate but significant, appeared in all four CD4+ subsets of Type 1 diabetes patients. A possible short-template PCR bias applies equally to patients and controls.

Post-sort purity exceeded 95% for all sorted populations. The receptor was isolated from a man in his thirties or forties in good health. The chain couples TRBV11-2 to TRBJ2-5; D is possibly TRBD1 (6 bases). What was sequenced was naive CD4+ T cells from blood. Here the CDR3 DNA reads TGTGCCAGCAGCTGGGGCTCGGGACACCCTGACTTC. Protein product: CASSWGSGHPDF.